These T cell receptor beta chains were read from a single sample in a study of blood T cell repertoires in COVID-19. Some clones are missing from TCRdb's copy, which holds only in-frame ones; the method was immunoSEQ multiplex PCR. Here the sample spans around 200,000 clones, about 82% being singletons. Source material: PBMCs or T cells enriched from blood (not recorded which). The receptors shown here come from a man in his forties with acute COVID-19. The conserved cysteine and the conserved F or W are not part of the CDR3 here.

j_gene: TRBJ2-2; v_gene: TRBV27; CDR3aa: ASTLGGPSTGELF
j_gene: TRBJ1-4; v_gene: TRBV4-1; CDR3aa: ASVRSGGNEKLF
j_gene: TRBJ2-7; v_gene: TRBV19; CDR3aa: ASSIHRDSTYEQY
j_gene: TRBJ2-7; v_gene: TRBV9; CDR3aa: ASSGGLAAYEQY
j_gene: TRBJ2-5; v_gene: TRBV11-1; CDR3aa: ASSLNNREKTQY
j_gene: TRBJ2-7; v_gene: TRBV30; CDR3aa: AWNSWGTSLYEQY
j_gene: TRBJ2-3; v_gene: TRBV5-4; CDR3aa: ASSLAQGTDTQY
j_gene: TRBJ1-1; v_gene: TRBV5-1; CDR3aa: ASSLGLNTEAF
j_gene: TRBJ2-1; v_gene: TRBV5-1; CDR3aa: ASSSTGTGYNEQF
j_gene: TRBJ2-7; v_gene: TRBV10-3; CDR3aa: AIRDLAGKNEQY
j_gene: TRBJ2-7; v_gene: TRBV14; CDR3aa: ASSYRDSPYEQY
j_gene: TRBJ2-2; v_gene: TRBV18; CDR3aa: ASSSSGSYTGELF
j_gene: TRBJ2-7; v_gene: TRBV4-1; CDR3aa: ASSQGEQGAISYEQY
j_gene: TRBJ1-1; v_gene: TRBV29-1; CDR3aa: SAYRDTEAF
j_gene: TRBJ1-1; v_gene: TRBV29-1; CDR3aa: SVAGRNTEAF
j_gene: TRBJ2-2; v_gene: TRBV5-4; CDR3aa: ASSPPLGGGTGELF
j_gene: TRBJ2-4; v_gene: TRBV14; CDR3aa: ASSGQFPILLAKNIQY
j_gene: TRBJ2-1; v_gene: TRBV7-9; CDR3aa: ASSLAGGMGNEQF
j_gene: TRBJ2-2; v_gene: TRBV24-1; CDR3aa: ATSDCNLYREEAGELF
j_gene: TRBJ2-7; v_gene: TRBV9; CDR3aa: ASSVLQGEQY
j_gene: TRBJ1-5; v_gene: TRBV2; CDR3aa: ASSEIRDTNQPQH
j_gene: TRBJ1-1; v_gene: TRBV28; CDR3aa: ASSITRTEAF
j_gene: TRBJ1-6; v_gene: TRBV19; CDR3aa: ASSMGQRIGSPLH
j_gene: TRBJ2-7; v_gene: TRBV6-2/TRBV6-3; CDR3aa: ASSFQGSAYEQY
j_gene: TRBJ1-6; v_gene: TRBV6-5; CDR3aa: ASRRGQLESPLH
j_gene: TRBJ2-5; v_gene: TRBV2; CDR3aa: ASRTGLAGTATQY
j_gene: TRBJ2-7; v_gene: TRBV14; CDR3aa: ASSLRDPPAEQY
j_gene: TRBJ1-2; v_gene: TRBV27; CDR3aa: ASSHRGGFGYGYT
j_gene: TRBJ2-1; v_gene: TRBV28; CDR3aa: ASRGTSGALV
j_gene: TRBJ1-2; v_gene: TRBV4-1; CDR3aa: ASSQDGLPGQGIRGYT
j_gene: TRBJ2-1; v_gene: TRBV27; CDR3aa: ASSLLATSSYNEQF